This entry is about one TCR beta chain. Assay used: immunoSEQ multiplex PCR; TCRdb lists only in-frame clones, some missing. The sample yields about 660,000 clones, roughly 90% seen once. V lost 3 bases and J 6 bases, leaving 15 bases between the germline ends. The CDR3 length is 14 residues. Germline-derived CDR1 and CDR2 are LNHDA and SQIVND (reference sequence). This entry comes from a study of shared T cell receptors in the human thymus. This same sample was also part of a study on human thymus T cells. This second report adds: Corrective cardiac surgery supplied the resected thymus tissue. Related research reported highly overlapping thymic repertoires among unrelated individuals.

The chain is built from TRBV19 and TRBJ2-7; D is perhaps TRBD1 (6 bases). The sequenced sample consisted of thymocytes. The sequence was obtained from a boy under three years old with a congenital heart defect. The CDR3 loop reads CASSMGTGFGEQYF. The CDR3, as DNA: TGTGCCAGTAGTATGGGCACAGGGTTTGGCGAGCAGTACTTC.